This T cell receptor (beta chain) came from a study of blood T cell repertoires in COVID-19. Overall study context: PBMCs, B-cell-depleted T cells, or T cells were the source of the cDNA or gDNA that made up the material.

The CDR3 has 15 amino acids. Germline values: CDR1 MNHEY, CDR2 SMNVEV (reference sequence). V shed 6 bases and J shed 0 bases, with 11 bases lying between them. In the original analysis: Amplified reference gene primers provided the basis for estimating nucleated cell counts. This table comes from immunoSEQ multiplex PCR, and its TCRdb copy is limited to in-frame clones, with some not included. The V and J calls and clone size were taken over from that table, and D and trimming were inferred from the DNA. The data show around 64,000 clones, with over 75% seen just once and under 4% held by the top ten.

This sequence was found in a man over 45 with active COVID-19. This sequence joins TRBV27 and TRBJ1-4; D not certain. The sequenced material came from peripheral blood. The CDR3 nucleotides are TGTGCCAGCAGCTCACAGCACCCAACTAATGAAAAACTGTTTTTT. It encodes CASSSQHPTNEKLFF.